This TCR beta chain was captured in a study of cytomegalovirus exposure and HLA in healthy donors. Findings of the study overall: Through in vitro validation, a few CMV-associated chains were shown to be specific for CMV antigens. With later analysis, a missense DCLRE1C variant became linked to TCR beta V- and J-gene trimming. It was likely that a cluster of highly shared sequence variants was a sequencing artifact.

As to this clone: What it binds is not known.

Researchers ran the PCR with 60 Vbeta and 13 Jbeta primers. TCRdb's table, derived via immunoSEQ multiplex PCR, lists solely in-frame clones and lacks some. The sample lists 150,000 to 200,000 clones; about 88% were seen once. The clonotype was recovered from a young woman in good health and CMV-seronegative. Sequenced material: PBMCs.

The CDR3 region is CASSHPPQGRRYNEQFF. In DNA form, the CDR3 reads TGTGCCAGCAGCCATCCCCCACAGGGGCGAAGATACAATGAGCAGTTCTTC. The V and J genes are TRBV5-6 and TRBJ2-1; 7 bases are shared with TRBD1. J was trimmed by 4 bases and V by 4 bases; bases with no gene match: 14. The germline CDR1 and CDR2 sequences are SGHDT and YYEEEE. CDR3 size: 17 residues.